This T cell receptor (beta chain) was identified in a study of T-cell memory formation after mild COVID-19. This clonotype turned up a few times. Its antigen remains unknown. cDNA libraries for TCR alpha and TCR beta, carrying sample barcodes and UMIs, came from 5'RACE with constant-segment primers. Using its own MiXCR run on the 5' RACE reads, TCRdb lists one record per CDR3 protein. The sample contains roughly 610,000 distinct CDR3 sequences, roughly a sixth of which appear only once. With 1 base clipped from V and 4 bases from J, the junction kept 5 bases outside the gene matches. This CDR3 is built from 16 residues. Study findings and constraints: Among contracting clones, CD4+ were mainly CM/EM and CD8+ enriched in EMRA.

The sequence was collected from an adult woman who had mild COVID-19 (a few samples of this study predate the infection). Cell type and time point are not known. The sample comprised PBMCs or a T cell subset sorted from them (not recorded which). The rearrangement joins TRBV12-3 or TRBV12-4 to TRBJ2-3; TRBD2 matches 10 bases. CDR3 in DNA: TGTGCCAGCAGTTTAGGATGGCTAGCGGGAGCAGATACGCAGTATTTT. As protein: CASSLGWLAGADTQYF.